This T cell receptor (beta chain) was sequenced during a study of T cell responses to AZD1222 COVID-19 vaccine. Points from the study as a whole: The study reported that nearly half of spike-specific TCRs target unmutated variant regions. Of the AZD1222 recipients, only 5 or 6 were seropositive at baseline. Mostly white British, mostly female donors; authors suggested clonal diversity may be underestimated. Repertoire sampling was restricted to post-peak T cell response timepoints.

A note on this clone: Its target is unknown.

V lost 11 bases, J lost 8 bases, and 12 bases lay in between. The CDR3 runs to 11 residues. Germline V gene lookup returns CDR1 KGHDR and CDR2 SFDVKD. Generated by immunoSEQ multiplex PCR, the TCRdb table keeps only in-frame clones and is missing some. The data hold over 150,000 clones, with 92% observed a single time. The sequence was obtained from an adult in good health. The chain has TRBV24-1 and TRBJ2-1, with D possibly matching TRBD2 (5 bases). The sequencing here drew on peripheral blood, taken on day 0 of MenACWY control vaccination. Here the CDR3 DNA reads TGTGCCATAGCCTCGAGGGATGAGCAGTTCTTC. Its protein is CAIASRDEQFF.